The entry below gives a single TCR beta chain sequence along with its context. TCRdb independently ran MiXCR on the reads; one entry per CDR3 protein. Seen here are about 250,000 distinct CDR3 sequences, 9% to 15% observed once, and the top ten hold 1.5% to 2%. This specimen belongs to a study of T cell repertoires in cytomegalovirus infection. Turning to the study itself: Public TCR beta signatures were indicative of both CMV infection and a matching HLA type.

Germline CDR1 and CDR2: GTSNPN and SVGIG (reference sequence). Trimming cost V 3 bases and J 0 bases, with 8 bases left between them. There are 13 residues in the CDR3. Input material: PBMCs. V usage is TRBV30 and J usage is TRBJ1-1; no clear D. The TCR was taken from a human donor in good health (CMV status not recorded). Some clones in this sample may be carry-over from other donors' samples. The CDR3 DNA is TGTGCCTGGAGATCCCCGATGAACACTGAAGCTTTCTTT. Residues: CAWRSPMNTEAFF.